This is a list of T cell receptor beta chains from one sample in a study of blood T cell repertoires in COVID-19. Libraries were prepared by immunoSEQ multiplex PCR; TCRdb keeps only in-frame clonotypes and omits some of them. The sample holds fewer than 50,000 clones, 65% to 85% seen once. Sequenced: peripheral blood. These receptor sequences come from a woman aged 80 or older with active or convalescent COVID-19. The conserved cysteine and the conserved F or W are not part of the CDR3 here. Fields, in order: V gene, J gene, CDR3 protein.

v_call: TRBV27; j_call: TRBJ2-7; cdr3_aa: ASSTGDSPYEQY
v_call: TRBV4-1; j_call: TRBJ2-3; cdr3_aa: ASSQATVTDTQY
v_call: TRBV7-9; j_call: TRBJ2-1; cdr3_aa: ASSQLTVLAGRDEQF
v_call: TRBV30; j_call: TRBJ2-1; cdr3_aa: AWSPGLAGNEQF
v_call: TRBV5-5; j_call: TRBJ2-1; cdr3_aa: ASSLGSNALASEQF
v_call: TRBV5-1; j_call: TRBJ2-2; cdr3_aa: ASSLTSGSGTGELF
v_call: TRBV5-1; j_call: TRBJ2-3; cdr3_aa: ASSLEGLAGTDTQY
v_call: TRBV19; j_call: TRBJ2-7; cdr3_aa: ASRQAKGVSYEQY
v_call: TRBV19; j_call: TRBJ2-3; cdr3_aa: ASRQTSGSTDTQY
v_call: TRBV5-1; j_call: TRBJ1-5; cdr3_aa: ASSLEGRDNQPQH
v_call: TRBV5-4; j_call: TRBJ2-5; cdr3_aa: ASSRPSDQETQY
v_call: TRBV5-1; j_call: TRBJ2-1; cdr3_aa: ASSLAKGSGSYNEQF
v_call: TRBV12-5; j_call: TRBJ1-2; cdr3_aa: ASGLSQTGTPRLT
v_call: TRBV7-6; j_call: TRBJ2-5; cdr3_aa: ASSTPVQRQGREETQY
v_call: TRBV1; j_call: TRBJ2-5; cdr3_aa: TSRDRQETQY
v_call: TRBV9; j_call: TRBJ2-7; cdr3_aa: ASSVVRDRDYEQY
v_call: TRBV28; j_call: TRBJ2-7; cdr3_aa: ASSPPDREYEQY
v_call: TRBV3-1/TRBV3-2; j_call: TRBJ1-1; cdr3_aa: ASSHTGRVAF
v_call: TRBV7-2; j_call: TRBJ1-1; cdr3_aa: ASSLVRGAEAF
v_call: TRBV7-8; j_call: TRBJ1-2; cdr3_aa: ASSLGVQGGAH
v_call: TRBV11-2; j_call: TRBJ2-4; cdr3_aa: ASSWGGLVQNIQY